This T cell receptor beta chain was identified in a study of blood T cells in healthy people across ages. Overall study results and limits: It was found that TCR beta diversity correlated strongly with the percentage of naive T cells. Long-lived donors had more naive CD4+ cells and higher diversity than aged donors. Unknown donor CMV status possibly confounded expanded clonotype changes. Age showed a roughly linear inverse relationship with TCR beta diversity per million T cells.

With respect to this clonotype: No antigen is known for it.

A J-beta primer mix and a sample-barcoded 5' primer were used in a second PCR of about 7 to 11 cycles. TCRdb reanalysed the 5' RACE reads using MiXCR and keeps one entry per CDR3 protein. Of about 1.8 million distinct CDR3 sequences in the sample, approximately 50% are singletons; the top ten hold less than 2.5%. The CDR3 length is 17 residues. The germline gives CDR1 MDHEN, CDR2 SYDVKM. J gave up 5 bases and V 1 base, and 11 bases lay outside the gene matches. The chain employs TRBV28 and TRBJ2-3; TRBD2 matches 8 bases. Sequenced input: blood. The receptor was derived from a woman between 40 and 50 years old in good health. The CDR3 DNA sequence: TGTGCCAGCAGTTTATTGTCCGGGGGGGAGGATGGAGATACGCAGTATTTT. It translates to CASSLLSGGEDGDTQYF.